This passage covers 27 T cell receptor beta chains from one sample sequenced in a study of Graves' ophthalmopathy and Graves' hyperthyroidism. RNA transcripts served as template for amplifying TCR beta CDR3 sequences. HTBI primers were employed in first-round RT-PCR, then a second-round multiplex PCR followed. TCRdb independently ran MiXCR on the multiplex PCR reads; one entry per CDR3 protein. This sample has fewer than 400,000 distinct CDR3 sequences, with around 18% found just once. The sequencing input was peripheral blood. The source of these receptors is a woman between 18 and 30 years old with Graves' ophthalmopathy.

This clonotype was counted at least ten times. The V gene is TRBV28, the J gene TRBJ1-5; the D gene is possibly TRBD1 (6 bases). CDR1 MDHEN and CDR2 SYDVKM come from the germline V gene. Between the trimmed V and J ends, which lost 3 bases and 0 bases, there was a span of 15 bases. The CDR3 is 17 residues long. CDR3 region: CASSFSGGAFSNQPQHF. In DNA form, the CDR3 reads TGTGCCAGCAGTTTCTCTGGGGGCGCTTTTAGCAATCAGCCCCAGCATTTT.

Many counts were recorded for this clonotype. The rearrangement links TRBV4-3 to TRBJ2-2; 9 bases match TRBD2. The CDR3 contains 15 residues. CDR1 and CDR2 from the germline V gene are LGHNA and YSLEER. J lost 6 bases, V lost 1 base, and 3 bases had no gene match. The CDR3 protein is CASSQVAGAAGELFF. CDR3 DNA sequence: TGCGCCAGCAGCCAAGTAGCGGGGGCGGCCGGGGAGCTGTTTTTT.

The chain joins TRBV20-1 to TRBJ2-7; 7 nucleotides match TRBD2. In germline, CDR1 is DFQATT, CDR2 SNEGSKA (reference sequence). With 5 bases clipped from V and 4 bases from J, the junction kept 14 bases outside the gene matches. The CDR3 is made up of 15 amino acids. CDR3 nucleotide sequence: TGCAGTGCTGGATTTTGGGAGGGCCAAAAGTACGAGCAGTACTTC. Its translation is CSAGFWEGQKYEQYF.

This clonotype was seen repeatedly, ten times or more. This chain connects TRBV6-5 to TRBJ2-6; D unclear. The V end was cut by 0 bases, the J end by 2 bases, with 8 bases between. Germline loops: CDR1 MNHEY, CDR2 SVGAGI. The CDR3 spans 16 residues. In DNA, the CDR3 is TGTGCCAGCAGTTACTCATCCCAGACTGGGGCCAACGTCCTGACTTTC. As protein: CASSYSSQTGANVLTF.

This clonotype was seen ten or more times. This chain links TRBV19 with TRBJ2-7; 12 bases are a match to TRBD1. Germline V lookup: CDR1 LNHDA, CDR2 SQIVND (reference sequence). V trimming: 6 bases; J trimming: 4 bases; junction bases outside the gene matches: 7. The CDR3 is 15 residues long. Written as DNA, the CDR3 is TGTGCCAGTAGCCCAGGGACAGGGGGCAAGTACGAGCAGTACTTC. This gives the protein CASSPGTGGKYEQYF.

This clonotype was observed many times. The CDR3 reads CASSRTWAEARSKESPLHF. The CDR3, as DNA: TGTGCCAGCAGCAGGACTTGGGCCGAGGCGCGGTCAAAGGAGTCACCCCTCCACTTT. The rearrangement links TRBV6-2 or TRBV6-3 to TRBJ1-6; D uncertain. Trimming took off 6 bases at V and 10 bases at J, with 31 bases between the two ends. This CDR3 comprises 19 residues. CDR1 is MNHEY, CDR2 SVGEGT, per germline.

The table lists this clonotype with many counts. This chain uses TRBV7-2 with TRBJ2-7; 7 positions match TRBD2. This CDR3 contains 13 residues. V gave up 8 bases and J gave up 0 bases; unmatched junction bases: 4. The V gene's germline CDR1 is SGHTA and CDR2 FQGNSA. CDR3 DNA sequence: TGTGCCAGCGGAACTAGCGCCTCCTACGAGCAGTACTTC. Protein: CASGTSASYEQYF.

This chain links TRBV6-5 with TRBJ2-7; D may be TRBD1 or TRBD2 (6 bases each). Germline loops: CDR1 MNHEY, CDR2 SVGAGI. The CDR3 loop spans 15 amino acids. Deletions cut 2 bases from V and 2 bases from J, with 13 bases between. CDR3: CASSYQGGRAYEQYF. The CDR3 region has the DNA TGTGCCAGCAGTTACCAAGGGGGGCGAGCCTACGAGCAGTACTTC.

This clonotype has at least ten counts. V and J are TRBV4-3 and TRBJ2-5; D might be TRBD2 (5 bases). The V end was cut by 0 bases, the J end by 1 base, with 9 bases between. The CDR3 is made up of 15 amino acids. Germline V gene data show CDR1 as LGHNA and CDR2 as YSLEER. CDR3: CASSQDMGAQETQYF. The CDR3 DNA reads TGCGCCAGCAGCCAAGATATGGGAGCCCAAGAGACCCAGTACTTC.

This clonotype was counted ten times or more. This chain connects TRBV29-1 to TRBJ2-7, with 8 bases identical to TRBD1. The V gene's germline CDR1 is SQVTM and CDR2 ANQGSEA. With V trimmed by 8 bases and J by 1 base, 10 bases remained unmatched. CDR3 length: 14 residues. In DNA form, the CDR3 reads TGCAGCACCCGGGACAGGTCCACTTCCTACGAGCAGTACTTC. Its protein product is CSTRDRSTSYEQYF.

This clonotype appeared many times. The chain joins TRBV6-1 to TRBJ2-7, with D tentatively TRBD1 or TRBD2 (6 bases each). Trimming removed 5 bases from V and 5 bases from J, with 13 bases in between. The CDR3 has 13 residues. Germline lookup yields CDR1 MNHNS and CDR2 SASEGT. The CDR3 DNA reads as TGTGCCAGCAGTCCGAAGGGGGGTCACGAGCAGTACTTC. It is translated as CASSPKGGHEQYF.

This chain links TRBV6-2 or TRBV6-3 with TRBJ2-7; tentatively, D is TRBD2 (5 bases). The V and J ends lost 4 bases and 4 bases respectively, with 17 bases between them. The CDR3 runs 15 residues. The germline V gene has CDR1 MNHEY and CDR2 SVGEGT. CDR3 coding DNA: TGTGCCAGCAGTTGGCCTGTGGGCGGACTGTACGAGCAGTACTTC. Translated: CASSWPVGGLYEQYF.

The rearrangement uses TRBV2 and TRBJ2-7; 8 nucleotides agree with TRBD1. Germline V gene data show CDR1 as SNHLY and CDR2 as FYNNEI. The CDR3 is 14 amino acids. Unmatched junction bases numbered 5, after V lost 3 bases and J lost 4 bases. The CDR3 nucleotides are TGTGCCAGCAGTGACAGGGGGCGAATGTACGAGCAGTACTTC. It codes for CASSDRGRMYEQYF. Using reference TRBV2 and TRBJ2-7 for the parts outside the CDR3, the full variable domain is EPEVTQTPSHQVTQMGQEVILRCVPISNHLYFYWYRQILGQKVEFLVSFYNNEISEKSEIFDDQFSVERPDGSNFTLKIRSTKLEDSAMYFCASSDRGRMYEQYFGPGTRLTVT.

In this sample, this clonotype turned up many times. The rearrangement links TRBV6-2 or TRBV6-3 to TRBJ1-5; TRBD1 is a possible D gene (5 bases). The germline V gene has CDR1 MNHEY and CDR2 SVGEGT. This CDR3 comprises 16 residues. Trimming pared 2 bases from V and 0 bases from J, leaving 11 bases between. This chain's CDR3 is CASSYADRNSNQPQHF. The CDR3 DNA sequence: TGTGCCAGCAGTTACGCCGACAGAAATAGCAATCAGCCCCAGCATTTT.

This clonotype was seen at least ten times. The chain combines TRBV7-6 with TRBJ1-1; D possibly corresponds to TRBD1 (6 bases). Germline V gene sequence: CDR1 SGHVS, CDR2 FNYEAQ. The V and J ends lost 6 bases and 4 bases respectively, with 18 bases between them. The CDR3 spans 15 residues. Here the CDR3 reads CASRSGGGARTEAFF. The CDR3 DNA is TGTGCCAGCAGGTCGGGGGGCGGGGCGCGCACTGAAGCTTTCTTT.

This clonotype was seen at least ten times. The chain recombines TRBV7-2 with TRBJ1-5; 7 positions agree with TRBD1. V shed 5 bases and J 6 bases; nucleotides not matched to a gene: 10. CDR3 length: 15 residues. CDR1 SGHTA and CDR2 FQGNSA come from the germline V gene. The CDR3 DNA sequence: TGTGCCAGCAGCCGCGACAGGGTGCATGGTCAGCCCCAGCATTTT. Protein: CASSRDRVHGQPQHF.

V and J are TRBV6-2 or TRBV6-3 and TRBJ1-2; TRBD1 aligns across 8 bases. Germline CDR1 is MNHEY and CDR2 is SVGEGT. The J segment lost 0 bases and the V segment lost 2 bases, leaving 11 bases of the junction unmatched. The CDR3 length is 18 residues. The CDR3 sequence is CASSYAPRGRGANYGYTF. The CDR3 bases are TGTGCCAGCAGTTACGCGCCCAGGGGGCGAGGAGCTAACTATGGCTACACCTTC.

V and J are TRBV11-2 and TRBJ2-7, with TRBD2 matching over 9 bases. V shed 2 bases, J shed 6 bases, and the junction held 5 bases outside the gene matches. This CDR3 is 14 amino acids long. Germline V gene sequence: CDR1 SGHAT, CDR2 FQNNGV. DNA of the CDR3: TGTGCCAGCAGCTTAATAGCGGGAGAAGGCGAGCAGTACTTC. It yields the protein CASSLIAGEGEQYF. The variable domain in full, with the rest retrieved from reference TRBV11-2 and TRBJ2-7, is EAGVAQSPRYKIIEKRQSVAFWCNPISGHATLYWYQQILGQGPKLLIQFQNNGVVDDSQLPKDRFSAERLKGVDSTLKIQPAKLEDSAVYLCASSLIAGEGEQYFGPGTRLTVT.

CDR3 residues: CASSLLSGRAARKGYTF. CDR3 DNA sequence: TGCGCCAGCAGCCTCTTATCCGGTCGAGCGGCTCGGAAGGGCTACACCTTC. The chain combines TRBV4-1 with TRBJ1-2, with D uncertain. CDR1 is MGHRA and CDR2 is YSYEKL in the germline V gene. V was clipped by 4 bases and J by 8 bases, with 26 bases between them. This CDR3 is 17 amino acids long.

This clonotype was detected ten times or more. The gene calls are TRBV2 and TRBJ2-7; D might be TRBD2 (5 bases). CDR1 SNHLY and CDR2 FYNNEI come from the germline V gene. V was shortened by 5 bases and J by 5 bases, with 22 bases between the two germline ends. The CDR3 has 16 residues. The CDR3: CASSRSSVSGPHEQYF. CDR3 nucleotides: TGTGCCAGCAGTCGCTCGAGCGTCAGCGGACCCCACGAGCAGTACTTC.

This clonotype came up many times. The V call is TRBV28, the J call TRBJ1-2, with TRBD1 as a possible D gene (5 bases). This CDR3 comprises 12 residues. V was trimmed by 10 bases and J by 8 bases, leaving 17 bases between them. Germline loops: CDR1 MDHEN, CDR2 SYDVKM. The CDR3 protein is CAIGVEAGGYTF. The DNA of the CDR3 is TGTGCCATAGGGGTAGAAGCTGGGGGCTACACCTTC.

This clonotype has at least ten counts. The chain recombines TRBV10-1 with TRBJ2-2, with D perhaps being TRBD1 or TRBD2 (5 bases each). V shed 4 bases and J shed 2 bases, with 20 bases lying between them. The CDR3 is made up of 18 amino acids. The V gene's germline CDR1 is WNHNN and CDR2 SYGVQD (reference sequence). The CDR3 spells CASSVGTPQQTNTGELFF. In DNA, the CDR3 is TGCGCCAGCAGTGTCGGGACGCCCCAACAGACCAACACCGGGGAGCTGTTTTTT.

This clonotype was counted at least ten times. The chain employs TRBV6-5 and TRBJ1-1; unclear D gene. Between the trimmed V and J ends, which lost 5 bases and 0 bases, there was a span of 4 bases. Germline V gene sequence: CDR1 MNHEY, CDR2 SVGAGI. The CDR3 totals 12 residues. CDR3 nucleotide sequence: TGTGCCAGCAGTACCATGAACACTGAAGCTTTCTTT. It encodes CASSTMNTEAFF.

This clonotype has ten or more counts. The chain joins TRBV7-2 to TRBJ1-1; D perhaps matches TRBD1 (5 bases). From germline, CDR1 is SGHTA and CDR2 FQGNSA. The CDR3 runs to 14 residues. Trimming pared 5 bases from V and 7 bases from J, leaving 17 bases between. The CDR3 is CASSPSGVGGEAFF. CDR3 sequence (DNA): TGTGCCAGCAGCCCCTCGGGAGTTGGGGGTGAAGCTTTCTTT.

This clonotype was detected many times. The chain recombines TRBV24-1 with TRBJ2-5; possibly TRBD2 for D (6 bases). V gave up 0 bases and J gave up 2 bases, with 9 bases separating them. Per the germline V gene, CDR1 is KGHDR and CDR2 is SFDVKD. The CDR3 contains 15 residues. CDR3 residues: CATSDLLAGQETQYF. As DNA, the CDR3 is TGTGCCACCAGTGATTTGCTGGCGGGGCAAGAGACCCAGTACTTC.

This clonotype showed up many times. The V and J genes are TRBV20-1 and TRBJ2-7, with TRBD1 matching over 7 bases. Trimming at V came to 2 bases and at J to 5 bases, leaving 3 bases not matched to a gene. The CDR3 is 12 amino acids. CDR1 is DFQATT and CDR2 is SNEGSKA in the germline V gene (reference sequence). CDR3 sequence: CSARSDRDEQYF. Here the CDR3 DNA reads TGCAGTGCTAGATCTGACAGGGACGAGCAGTACTTC.

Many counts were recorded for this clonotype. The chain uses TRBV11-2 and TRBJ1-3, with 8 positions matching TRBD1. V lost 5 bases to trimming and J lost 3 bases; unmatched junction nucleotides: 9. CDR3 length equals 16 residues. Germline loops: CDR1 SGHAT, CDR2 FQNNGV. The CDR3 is CASSLGGQAYGNTIYF. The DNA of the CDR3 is TGTGCCAGCAGCCTAGGGGGACAGGCATATGGAAACACCATATATTTT.